This TCR beta chain was sequenced in a study of OX40 agonist ivuxolimab in advanced cancers. Background on the study: All patients had ivuxolimab intravenously every 2 weeks at 0.01 to 10 mg/kg. Three patients got partial responses; one had hepatocellular carcinoma and two had cutaneous melanoma.

TCRdb's copy holds only in-frame clones and misses some; the assay was immunoSEQ multiplex PCR. The sample has tens of thousands of clones; around nine tenths are singletons. This CDR3 region has 17 residues. Trimming removed 0 bases at V and 3 bases at J, with 18 bases between. Germline loops: CDR1 SGDLS, CDR2 YYNGEE. Study observations and caveats: Expanded peripheral T-cell antigen specificity went undetermined.

With regard to this clone: Its target is not known.

The chain combines TRBV9 with TRBJ1-1; D gene unclear. This TCR came from an adult with an advanced solid tumor such as melanoma, head and neck, liver or kidney cancer. The source was CD4+ or CD8+ T cells sorted from blood, collected in a trial of the OX40 agonist ivuxolimab. The CDR3 nucleotides read TGTGCCAGCAGCGTAGCTTTGACTCGGACCGAAGACACTGAAGCTTTCTTT. Residues: CASSVALTRTEDTEAFF.